This T cell receptor (beta chain) was identified during a study of spatial heterogeneity in lung cancer. Study-wide background: The mean occurrence of each unique TCR and UMI combination in raw reads exceeded eight.

Germline loops: CDR1 ENHRY, CDR2 SYGVKD. The CDR3 runs to 13 residues. Trimming cost V 6 bases and J 3 bases; bases outside gene matches: 1. The table lists this clonotype with many counts. Time point given: sample taken at primary tumor resection. Unsorted whole RNA of tumor, nontumor lung or frozen PBMC was sequenced. Individually, TCR cDNA molecules were each labelled with a unique molecular identifier. TCRdb itself ran the 5' RACE reads through MiXCR, one entry per CDR3 protein. This table has 20,000 to 30,000 distinct CDR3 sequences, roughly 4.8% appearing once. The J gene is TRBJ1-1, the V gene TRBV10-3; 10 bases match TRBD1. The source was PBMCs, collected at surgery. The TCR was taken from a male donor with early-stage non-small cell lung cancer. Here the CDR3 DNA reads TGTGCCATCAGGGGGACAGGGGACACTGAAGCTTTCTTT. It encodes CAIRGTGDTEAFF.